This T cell receptor (beta chain) appears in the sequencing data of a study of memory CD4+ T cells and cytomegalovirus serostatus. Sequencing used immunoSEQ multiplex PCR; TCRdb keeps in-frame clones, though not all of them. The table lists 52,000 or so clones, over 65% of them singletons. In the case of this clone: As yet, its antigen is unknown.

Single viable CD3+CD4+CD8-CD45RO+ cells were sorted as the memory CD4+ T cells. Study observations and caveats: About 40% of the roughly 160 known CMV-associated TCRbeta sequences appeared in CD4+ memory.

Sequenced material: memory CD4+ T cells from blood. The sequence derives from an adult in good health and CMV-seronegative.

The CDR3 DNA is TGTGCCAGCAGCTTAGTACAGGGCGGAGGCCCCCAGCATTTT. It translates to CASSLVQGGGPQHF. The chain has TRBV7-2 and TRBJ1-5; D is possibly TRBD1 (6 bases). Germline-derived CDR1 and CDR2 are SGHTA and FQGNSA. The V end lost 1 base, the J end lost 10 bases, and 14 bases lay between the germline ends. This CDR3 is built from 14 residues.